This T cell receptor (beta chain) derives from a study of cytomegalovirus exposure and HLA in healthy donors. V lost 6 bases and J lost 0; bases outside the gene matches: 2. In germline, CDR1 is SGHRS, CDR2 YFSETQ. CDR3 length: 14 amino acids. The PCR contained 60 Vbeta and 13 Jbeta primers. Generated by immunoSEQ multiplex PCR, the TCRdb table keeps only in-frame clones and is missing some. The sample yields about 160,000 clones, approximately 79% seen once. J is TRBJ2-2 and V is TRBV5-1; 7 bases fit TRBD2. The source is a middle-aged man in good health and CMV-seropositive. The source material was PBMCs. CDR3 nucleotide sequence: TGCGCCAGCAATCGGGGGGCGAACACCGGGGAGCTGTTTTTT. The encoded protein is CASNRGANTGELFF.